Listed here are 25 T cell receptor beta chains from one sample, sequenced in a study of blood T cells in healthy people across ages. A second PCR of 7 to 11 cycles used a sample-barcoded 5' primer and a J-beta primer mix. TCRdb processed the 5' RACE reads anew with MiXCR; each CDR3 protein has one entry. The table records roughly 730,000 distinct CDR3 sequences, about 56% of them present only once. Specimen: blood. The receptors were gathered from a man in his forties in good health.

This clonotype was detected a few times. The CDR3 DNA follows: TGTGCCAGCAGCAAACCGGACGGGAAAGCGACCCAGTACTTC. Residues: CASSKPDGKATQYF. V and J are TRBV21-1 and TRBJ2-5; the tabulated D call, TRBD1, remains unverified against the DNA. TRBV21-1 is flagged as a pseudogene. The CDR3 runs 14 residues.

The chain joins TRBV18 to TRBJ2-1, with 8 nucleotides matching TRBD1. Trimming cost V 2 bases and J 4 bases; bases outside gene matches: 7. The germline gives CDR1 KGHSH, CDR2 LQKENI. The CDR3 has 16 residues. The CDR3 protein is CASSPSRDRPYNEQFF. The CDR3 DNA sequence: TGTGCCAGCTCACCATCACGGGACAGGCCATACAATGAGCAGTTCTTC. The whole variable domain, remainder taken from reference TRBV18 and TRBJ2-1, is NAGVMQNPRHLVRRRGQEARLRCSPMKGHSHVYWYRQLPEEGLKFMVYLQKENIIDESGMPKERFSAEFPKEGPSILRIQQVVRGDSAAYFCASSPSRDRPYNEQFFGPGTRLTVL.

The gene calls are TRBV14 and TRBJ2-1, with 7 positions matching TRBD2. J was trimmed by 6 bases and V by 1 base; bases with no gene match: 9. CDR3 length equals 16 residues. Germline CDR1 and CDR2: SGHDN and FVKESK. The CDR3 DNA is TGTGCCAGCAGCCAAGTAACGGCGGGAGTAGTCAATGAGCAGTTCTTC. Protein product: CASSQVTAGVVNEQFF.

This clonotype was counted a few times. V usage is TRBV9 and J usage is TRBJ2-1, with 8 positions matching TRBD2. V was pared by 0 bases and J by 6 bases, with 8 bases of the junction left unmatched. This CDR3 has 16 amino acids. CDR1 and CDR2 from the germline V gene are SGDLS and YYNGEE. The CDR3: CASSVGPGLGGNEQFF. CDR3 DNA: TGTGCCAGCAGCGTAGGGCCGGGACTAGGAGGCAATGAGCAGTTCTTC.

The CDR3: CASSQTSGRGYEQYF. Here the CDR3 DNA reads TGCGCCAGCAGCCAAACTAGCGGGAGGGGCTACGAGCAGTACTTC. This chain joins TRBV4-1 and TRBJ2-7; TRBD2 matches 13 bases. The CDR3 is 15 residues long. Unmatched junction bases numbered 1, after V lost 2 bases and J lost 3 bases. The germline V gene encodes CDR1 MGHRA and CDR2 YSYEKL.

J is TRBJ2-3 and V is TRBV7-8; possibly TRBD1 for D (5 bases). Germline V gives CDR1 SGHVS, CDR2 FQNEAQ. The length of the CDR3 is 16 residues. V was clipped by 5 bases and J by 0 bases, with 15 bases between them. For the CDR3, the DNA is TGTGCCAGCAGCCGACAGACAGACTCTAGCACAGATACGCAGTATTTT. It translates to CASSRQTDSSTDTQYF.

Concerning this clonotype itself: One end of the junction varies from germline; a read error may be responsible. V usage is TRBV7-7 and J usage is TRBJ2-1; possibly TRBD1 for D (6 bases). The CDR3 runs 17 residues. Germline-derived CDR1 and CDR2 are SSHAT and FNYEAQ (reference sequence). DNA for the CDR3: TGTGCTAGCAGCTTATCGGATGGGACATCCTCCTACAATGAGCAGTTCTTC. Translation gives CASSLSDGTSSYNEQFF.

This sequence joins TRBV7-2 and TRBJ2-3; 8 bases agree with TRBD2. The V gene's germline CDR1 is SGHTA and CDR2 FQGNSA. This CDR3 region has 15 residues. The V segment lost 4 bases and the J segment 6 bases; nucleotides outside the gene matches: 9. CDR3 sequence reads: CASSWRVSGTDTQYF. CDR3 DNA sequence: TGTGCCAGCAGCTGGCGGGTTAGCGGGACCGATACGCAGTATTTT.

This chain joins TRBV15 and TRBJ2-7; TRBD1 is a possible D gene (6 bases). Trimming took 2 bases from V and 6 from J, leaving 17 bases between them. This CDR3 has 15 amino acids. The germline CDR1 and CDR2 sequences are LNHNV and YYDKDF (reference sequence). This CDR3 reads CATSRSGTTASEQYF. CDR3 DNA: TGTGCCACCAGCAGATCGGGGACAACGGCGTCCGAGCAGTACTTC. Full variable domain (outside the CDR3, taken from reference TRBV15 and TRBJ2-7): DAMVIQNPRYQVTQFGKPVTLSCSQTLNHNVMYWYQQKSSQAPKLLFHYYDKDFNNEADTPDNFQSRRPNTSFCFLDIRSPGLGDTAMYLCATSRSGTTASEQYFGPGTRLTVT.

V gene TRBV25-1 combines with J gene TRBJ1-3; no reliable D call. From germline, CDR1 is MGHDK and CDR2 SYGVNS. The CDR3 runs 15 residues. V was pared by 2 bases and J by 0 bases, with 8 bases between. CDR3 region: CASSEPIDSGNTIYF. In DNA, the CDR3 is TGTGCCAGCAGTGAACCGATTGACTCTGGAAACACCATATATTTT.

The chain employs TRBV2 and TRBJ2-1; TRBD1 aligns across 10 bases. The J segment lost 8 bases and the V segment lost 6 bases, leaving 7 bases of the junction unmatched. CDR3 size: 14 residues. Germline V gene data show CDR1 as SNHLY and CDR2 as FYNNEI. The CDR3, as DNA: TGTGCCAGCAGAGGGACAGGGGTTGGCGATGAGCAGTTCTTC. Translation: CASRGTGVGDEQFF.

The chain combines TRBV7-3 with TRBJ1-4; the D is unclear. Deletions cut 1 base from V and 5 bases from J, with 5 bases between. CDR1 and CDR2 (germline): SGHTA, FQGTGA. This CDR3 has 13 residues. The chain's CDR3 is CASSLRENEKLFF. In DNA form, the CDR3 reads TGTGCCAGCAGCTTAAGAGAGAATGAAAAACTGTTTTTT.

This clonotype was observed a handful of times. CDR3 loop: CSARDFLGGHNEKLFF. Here the CDR3 DNA reads TGCAGTGCTAGAGATTTCCTGGGGGGACATAATGAAAAACTGTTTTTT. V and J are TRBV20-1 and TRBJ1-4; perhaps TRBD1 as D (6 bases). The CDR3 sequence is 16 residues long. V lost 0 bases, J lost 4 bases, and 15 bases lay in between. Germline lookup yields CDR1 DFQATT and CDR2 SNEGSKA (reference sequence).

The V and J genes are TRBV20-1 and TRBJ2-1; weak D call: TRBD2 (5 bases). The V end lost 3 bases, the J end lost 8 bases, and 5 bases lay between the germline ends. Germline CDR1 is DFQATT and CDR2 is SNEGSKA (reference sequence). The CDR3 has 10 residues. CDR3 region: CSARRDEQFF. CDR3 sequence (DNA): TGCAGTGCTAGGAGGGATGAGCAGTTCTTC.

This rearrangement joins TRBV2 to TRBJ1-6; the D gene is possibly TRBD1 (5 bases). V was trimmed by 10 bases and J by 6 bases, leaving 19 bases between them. The CDR3 has 15 amino acids. The germline CDR1 and CDR2 sequences are SNHLY and FYNNEI. The CDR3 here is CATNPRDQVNSPLHF. The CDR3 DNA sequence: TGTGCCACCAACCCCCGGGACCAGGTTAATTCACCCCTCCACTTT.

CDR3 nucleotides: TGTGCCAGCAGTTTCGGGGCAGGGTCCTACAATGAGCAGTTCTTC. Encoded protein: CASSFGAGSYNEQFF. J is TRBJ2-1 and V is TRBV28, with D perhaps given as TRBD1 or TRBD2 (5 bases each). Per germline, CDR1 MDHEN and CDR2 SYDVKM. V lost 3 bases, J lost 1 base, and 10 bases lay in between. The CDR3 length is 15 residues.

The chain carries TRBV21-1 and TRBJ2-7; the table's D gene call, TRBD2, was not cross checked with the DNA. TRBV21-1 is designated a pseudogene. The CDR3 is made up of 20 amino acids. In DNA form, the CDR3 reads TGTGCCAGCAGCAAAGCTAACCCCTGGGGACTAGCGGGTAGTCCCGACGAGCAGTACTTC. Translation: CASSKANPWGLAGSPDEQYF.

V is TRBV7-2 and J is TRBJ1-1; D ambiguous. Germline V gene sequence: CDR1 SGHTA, CDR2 FQGNSA. The CDR3 is made up of 17 amino acids. Between the trimmed V and J ends, which lost 7 bases and 3 bases, there was a span of 24 bases. This CDR3 reads CASKVSGKALKDTEAFF. CDR3 in DNA: TGTGCCAGCAAGGTTTCGGGGAAAGCTTTAAAGGACACTGAAGCTTTCTTT.

As regards this clonotype: The junction differs from germline at one of its ends, possibly a read error. The chain carries TRBV5-5 and TRBJ1-1; D ambiguous. The CDR3 spans 12 residues. From germline, CDR1 is SGHKS and CDR2 YYEKEE (reference sequence). CDR3 bases: TGTGCCAGCAGTTTGGGGTTGGATGAAGCTTTCTTT. Translated, it gives CASSLGLDEAFF. Supplemented by reference TRBV5-5 and TRBJ1-1, the full variable domain reads DAGVTQSPTHLIKTRGQQVTLRCSPISGHKSVSWYQQVLGQGPQFIFQYYEKEERGRGNFPDRFSARQFPNYSSELNVNALLLGDSALYLCASSLGLDEAFFGQGTRLTVV.

The chain is built from TRBV10-3 and TRBJ2-7, with D maybe TRBD2 (6 bases). This CDR3 is 12 amino acids long. Germline loops: CDR1 ENHRY, CDR2 SYGVKD. The germline V and J ends were trimmed by 6 bases and 6 bases, with 12 bases remaining between them. The CDR3 coding sequence is TGTGCCATCAGCGGGACTGACTGCGAGCAGTACTTC. Protein: CAISGTDCEQYF.

J is TRBJ1-1 and V is TRBV10-3; 8 bases line up with TRBD1. This CDR3 has 15 residues. V trimming: 7 bases; J trimming: 3 bases; junction bases outside the gene matches: 10. Germline CDR1 and CDR2: ENHRY and SYGVKD. CDR3 sequence (DNA): TGTGCCATCACGACAGGGGTAGGATCGGACACTGAAGCTTTCTTT. Translation gives CAITTGVGSDTEAFF.

The V and J genes are TRBV2 and TRBJ2-3, with TRBD2 matching 7 bases. The junction had 8 bases not matched to a gene; V was cut back by 5 bases and J by 6 bases. Germline V gene sequence: CDR1 SNHLY, CDR2 FYNNEI. The CDR3 covers 14 residues. The CDR3 region is CASSPQRGADTQYF. The CDR3 region has the DNA TGTGCCAGCAGTCCTCAGCGGGGCGCGGATACGCAGTATTTT.

The chain combines TRBV25-1 with TRBJ1-6; the D gene is possibly TRBD1 (6 bases). The germline V gene has CDR1 MGHDK and CDR2 SYGVNS. The CDR3 covers 15 residues. The V end was cut by 3 bases, the J end by 5 bases, with 11 bases between. In DNA, the CDR3 is TGTGCCAGCAGTGAGTTGGGGGCCGATAATTCACCCCTCCACTTT. It translates to CASSELGADNSPLHF.

The chain is built from TRBV29-1 and TRBJ1-2; the D is unclear. V was shortened by 5 bases and J by 3 bases, with 10 bases between the two germline ends. The CDR3 spans 12 residues. Germline-derived CDR1 and CDR2 are SQVTM and ANQGSEA. CDR3 sequence (DNA): TGCAGCGTTAATTCCCAGGACTATGGCTACACCTTC. It encodes CSVNSQDYGYTF.

The genes are TRBV9 and TRBJ1-6; no clear D. V was pared by 0 bases and J by 9 bases, with 10 bases between. From germline, CDR1 is SGDLS and CDR2 YYNGEE. The CDR3 runs 14 residues. CDR3 DNA: TGTGCCAGCAGCGTAGTAGATAGTCCTTCACCCCTCCACTTT. It translates to CASSVVDSPSPLHF. The full variable domain, completed using reference TRBV9 and TRBJ1-6, is DSGVTQTPKHLITATGQRVTLRCSPRSGDLSVYWYQQSLDQGLQFLIQYYNGEERAKGNILERFSAQQFPDLHSELNLSSLELGDSALYFCASSVVDSPSPLHFGNGTRLTVT.